The entry that follows covers one TCR beta chain sequence. Its antigen is unknown. The CDR3 is 15 residues long. V lost 0 bases, J lost 0 bases, and 7 bases lay in between. CDR1 and CDR2 (germline): SGHNT, YENEEA. This entry comes from a study of OX40 agonist ivuxolimab in advanced cancers. Across the study: Partial responses, seen in three patients, involved one hepatocellular carcinoma and two cutaneous melanomas. Study results and limitations: The expanded peripheral T cells' antigen specificity was not determined.

The method was immunoSEQ multiplex PCR; TCRdb's version includes in-frame clones alone and lacks a portion of them. The table lists over 75,000 clones, about 90% of them singletons. The sequencing here drew on CD4+ or CD8+ T cells sorted from blood, taken in a trial of the OX40 agonist ivuxolimab. V gene TRBV11-3 combines with J gene TRBJ2-3; D possibly corresponds to TRBD2 (6 bases). The sequence derives from an adult with an advanced solid tumor such as melanoma, head and neck, liver or kidney cancer. The CDR3 region is CASSLDGTSTDTQYF. CDR3 bases: TGTGCCAGCAGCTTAGACGGGACTAGCACAGATACGCAGTATTTT.